Following are 3 T cell receptor beta chains from one sample sequenced in a study of blood T cell repertoires in COVID-19. The protocol was immunoSEQ multiplex PCR, while the TCRdb copy is restricted to in-frame clones and leaves out a portion. The sample lists around 330,000 clones; about 87% were seen once. Sequences were obtained from peripheral blood. These TCRs come from a woman in her thirties with COVID-19, enrolled during active disease.

The chain carries TRBV9 and TRBJ2-1; D gene unclear. Germline-derived CDR1 and CDR2 are SGDLS and YYNGEE. Between the trimmed V and J ends, which lost 4 bases and 8 bases, there was a span of 16 bases. The CDR3 sequence is 14 residues long. CDR3 coding DNA: TGTGCCAGCAGCTCAGCGCTAGGATTAGATGAGCAGTTCTTC. Protein product: CASSSALGLDEQFF.

The chain links TRBV15 to TRBJ1-5; tentative D call: TRBD1 (6 bases). The CDR3 totals 15 residues. CDR1 and CDR2 from the germline V gene are LNHNV and YYDKDF (reference sequence). V shed 1 base and J shed 4 bases, with 11 bases lying between them. The CDR3 region is CATSRAGGANQPQHF. The CDR3 DNA follows: TGTGCCACCAGCAGAGCTGGGGGGGCAAATCAGCCCCAGCATTTT.

The genes are TRBV30 and TRBJ2-7; D perhaps matches TRBD2 (6 bases). Trimming shortened V by 3 bases and J by 4 bases, and 25 bases separated the two germline ends. The CDR3 has 17 residues. Germline loops: CDR1 GTSNPN, CDR2 SVGIG (reference sequence). The DNA for the CDR3 is TGTGCCTGGAGCTCAAGCCGCTTGGCGGGGCACGTTTACGAGCAGTACTTC. Its protein is CAWSSSRLAGHVYEQYF.